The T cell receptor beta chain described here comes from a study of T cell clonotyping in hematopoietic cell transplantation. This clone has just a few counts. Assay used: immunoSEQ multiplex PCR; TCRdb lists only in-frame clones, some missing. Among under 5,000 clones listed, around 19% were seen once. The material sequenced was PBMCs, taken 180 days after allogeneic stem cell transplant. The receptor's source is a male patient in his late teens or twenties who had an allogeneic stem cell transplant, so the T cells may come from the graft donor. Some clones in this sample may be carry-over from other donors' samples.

Here the CDR3 DNA reads TGTGCCAGCAGTGAACGGCAGGGATTGGATGGCTACACCTTC. Translating gives CASSERQGLDGYTF. The chain combines TRBV6-1 with TRBJ1-2; D is perhaps TRBD1 (5 bases). CDR1 and CDR2 from the germline V gene are MNHNS and SASEGT. Deletions cut 2 bases from V and 6 bases from J, with 13 bases between. The CDR3 is made up of 14 amino acids.